This note documents a single T cell receptor (beta chain) sequence. The data are from a study of control samples from healthy donors and cancer patients. Assay used: immunoSEQ multiplex PCR; TCRdb lists only in-frame clones, some missing. The table shows roughly 150,000 clones, with 85% to 90% occurring only once. This receptor was taken from a man between 18 and 35 years old in good health. Sequencing used blood.

DNA of the CDR3: TGTGCCAGCAGCCCAATTCAGGGGGTCAATCAGCCCCAGCATTTT. Translating gives CASSPIQGVNQPQHF. J is TRBJ1-5 and V is TRBV4-2; TRBD1 matches 7 bases. CDR1 and CDR2 (germline): LGHNA, YNFKEQ. Losses at the gene ends were 4 bases for V and 3 bases for J; bases not matched to a gene: 6. This CDR3 has 15 residues.